This T cell receptor beta chain is drawn from a study of cytomegalovirus exposure and HLA in healthy donors. V lost 3 bases, J lost 0 bases, and 1 base stayed unmatched. Germline assignment: CDR1 LNHNV and CDR2 YYDKDF (reference sequence). The CDR3 runs 15 residues. About this clone itself: Its specificity is not known.

The PCR employed 60 Vbeta primers together with 13 Jbeta primers. Using immunoSEQ multiplex PCR, the repertoire was profiled, and TCRdb retains in-frame clones only, with some absent. The sample lists about 160,000 clones, 80% occurring once. The donors (healthy individuals) were bone marrow donors. Study-wide results and caveats: Some 17,000 TCR beta sequences were associated with HLA alleles at 0.05 false discovery rate in a later analysis. Many donors carried some public TCRs, although rarity characterized most TCR sequences.

Sequencing input: PBMCs. The chain recombines TRBV15 with TRBJ1-5; 8 nucleotides line up with TRBD1. The source of this sequence is a man aged 25 to 40 in good health and CMV-seronegative. CDR3 loop: CATSRDRVSNQPQHF. CDR3 nucleotide sequence: TGTGCCACCAGCAGGGACAGGGTTAGCAATCAGCCCCAGCATTTT.